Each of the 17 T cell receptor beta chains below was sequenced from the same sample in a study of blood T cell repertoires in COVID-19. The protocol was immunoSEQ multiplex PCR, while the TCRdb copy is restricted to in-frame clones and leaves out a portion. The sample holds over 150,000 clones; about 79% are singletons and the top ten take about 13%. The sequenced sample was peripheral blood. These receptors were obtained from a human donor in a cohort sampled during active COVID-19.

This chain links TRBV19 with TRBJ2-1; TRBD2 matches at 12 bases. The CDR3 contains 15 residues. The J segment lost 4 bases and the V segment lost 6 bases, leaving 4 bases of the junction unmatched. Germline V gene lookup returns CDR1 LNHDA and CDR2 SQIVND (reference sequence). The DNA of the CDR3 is TGTGCCAGTAGGACAACTAGCGGGAGGTACAATGAGCAGTTCTTC. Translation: CASRTTSGRYNEQFF.

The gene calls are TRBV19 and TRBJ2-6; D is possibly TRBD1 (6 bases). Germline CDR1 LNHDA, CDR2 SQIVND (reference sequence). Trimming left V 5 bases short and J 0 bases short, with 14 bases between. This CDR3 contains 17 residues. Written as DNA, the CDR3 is TGTGCCAGTAGTTCAGAGACAGGAAACTCTGGGGCCAACGTCCTGACTTTC. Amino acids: CASSSETGNSGANVLTF.

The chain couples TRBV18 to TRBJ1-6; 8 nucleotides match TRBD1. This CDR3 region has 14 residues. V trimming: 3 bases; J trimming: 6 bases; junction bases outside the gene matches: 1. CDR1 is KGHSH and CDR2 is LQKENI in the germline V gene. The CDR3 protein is CASSPDRVNSPLHF. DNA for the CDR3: TGTGCCAGCTCACCGGACAGGGTTAATTCACCCCTCCACTTT.

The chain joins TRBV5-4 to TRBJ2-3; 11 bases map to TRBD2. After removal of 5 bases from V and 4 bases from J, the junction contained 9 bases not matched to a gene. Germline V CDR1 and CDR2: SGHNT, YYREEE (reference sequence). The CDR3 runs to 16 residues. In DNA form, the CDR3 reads TGTGCCAGCAGTTTAGTAGCGGGAGGGCCATCAGATACGCAGTATTTT. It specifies CASSLVAGGPSDTQYF.

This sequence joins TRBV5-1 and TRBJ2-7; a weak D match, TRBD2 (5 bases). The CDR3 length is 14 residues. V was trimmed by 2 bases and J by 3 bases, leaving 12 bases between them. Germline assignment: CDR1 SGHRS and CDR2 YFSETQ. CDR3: CASSFGISGYEQYF. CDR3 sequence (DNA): TGCGCCAGCAGCTTCGGGATCAGCGGCTACGAGCAGTACTTC.

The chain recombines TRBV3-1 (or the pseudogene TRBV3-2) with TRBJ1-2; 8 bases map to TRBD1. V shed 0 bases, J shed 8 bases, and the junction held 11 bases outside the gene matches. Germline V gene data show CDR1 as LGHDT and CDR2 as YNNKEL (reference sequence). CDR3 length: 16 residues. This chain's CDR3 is CASSQEVQGANGGYTF. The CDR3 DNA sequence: TGTGCCAGCAGCCAAGAGGTTCAGGGGGCGAATGGCGGCTACACCTTC.

For the CDR3, the DNA is TGTGCCAGCAGATCAGCCCTCCGGGACAATGAGCAGTTCTTC. This codes for CASRSALRDNEQFF. This rearrangement joins TRBV6-5 to TRBJ2-1; D uncertain. CDR1 is MNHEY and CDR2 is SVGAGI in the germline V gene. Trimming removed 6 bases at V and 5 bases at J, with 14 bases between. CDR3 size: 14 residues.

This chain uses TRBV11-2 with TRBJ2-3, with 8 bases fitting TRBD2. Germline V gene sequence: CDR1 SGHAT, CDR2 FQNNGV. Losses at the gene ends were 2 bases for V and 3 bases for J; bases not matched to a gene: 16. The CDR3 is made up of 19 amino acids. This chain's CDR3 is CASSLRGNGASGSTDTQYF. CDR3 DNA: TGTGCCAGCAGCTTAAGGGGCAACGGCGCCAGCGGGAGTACAGATACGCAGTATTTT.

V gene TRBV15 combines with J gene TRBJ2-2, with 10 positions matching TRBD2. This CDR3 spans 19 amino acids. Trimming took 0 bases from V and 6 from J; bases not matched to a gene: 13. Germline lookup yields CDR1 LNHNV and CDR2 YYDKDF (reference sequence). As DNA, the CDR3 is TGTGCCACCAGCAGAGATATTGGGGCTAGCGGGAGATTGGCCGGGGAGCTGTTTTTT. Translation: CATSRDIGASGRLAGELFF. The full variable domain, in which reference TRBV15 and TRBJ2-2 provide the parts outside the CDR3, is DAMVIQNPRYQVTQFGKPVTLSCSQTLNHNVMYWYQQKSSQAPKLLFHYYDKDFNNEADTPDNFQSRRPNTSFCFLDIRSPGLGDTAMYLCATSRDIGASGRLAGELFFGEGSRLTVL.

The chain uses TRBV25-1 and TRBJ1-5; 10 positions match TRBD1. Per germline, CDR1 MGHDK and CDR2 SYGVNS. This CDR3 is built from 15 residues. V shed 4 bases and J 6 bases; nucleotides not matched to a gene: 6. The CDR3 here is CASSAGDRGSQPQHF. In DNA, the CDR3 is TGTGCCAGCAGTGCCGGGGACAGGGGAAGTCAGCCCCAGCATTTT.

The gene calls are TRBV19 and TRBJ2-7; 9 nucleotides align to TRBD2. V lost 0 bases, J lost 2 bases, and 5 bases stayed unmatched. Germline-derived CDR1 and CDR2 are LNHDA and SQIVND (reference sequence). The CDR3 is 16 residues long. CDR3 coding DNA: TGTGCCAGTAGTATAGATGCCAGCGGGAGGACCTACGAGCAGTACTTC. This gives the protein CASSIDASGRTYEQYF.

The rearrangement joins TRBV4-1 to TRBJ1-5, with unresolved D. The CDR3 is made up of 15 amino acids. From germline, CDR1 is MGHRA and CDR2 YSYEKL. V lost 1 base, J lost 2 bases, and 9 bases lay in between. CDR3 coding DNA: TGCGCCAGCAGCCAAGGCGCCCAGGGCAATCAGCCCCAGCATTTT. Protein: CASSQGAQGNQPQHF.

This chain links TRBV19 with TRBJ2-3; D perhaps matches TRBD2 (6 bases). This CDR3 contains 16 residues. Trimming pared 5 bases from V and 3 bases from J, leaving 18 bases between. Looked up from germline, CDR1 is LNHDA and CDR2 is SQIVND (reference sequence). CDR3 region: CASSPRPSATTDTQYF. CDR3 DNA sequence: TGTGCCAGTAGTCCCCGTCCTAGCGCTACAACAGATACGCAGTATTTT.

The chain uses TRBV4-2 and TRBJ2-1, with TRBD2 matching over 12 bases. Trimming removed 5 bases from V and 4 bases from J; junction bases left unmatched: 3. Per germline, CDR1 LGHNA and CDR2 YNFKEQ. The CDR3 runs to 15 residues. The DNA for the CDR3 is TGTGCCAGCAGCGGGGGACTAGCGGGTTACAATGAGCAGTTCTTC. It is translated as CASSGGLAGYNEQFF.

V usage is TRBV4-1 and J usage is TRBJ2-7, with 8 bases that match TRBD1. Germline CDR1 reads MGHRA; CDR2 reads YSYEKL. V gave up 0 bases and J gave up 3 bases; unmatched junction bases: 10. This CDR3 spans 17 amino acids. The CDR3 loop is CASSQEGVGQGFYEQYF. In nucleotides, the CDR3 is TGCGCCAGCAGCCAAGAAGGCGTCGGACAGGGTTTCTACGAGCAGTACTTC.

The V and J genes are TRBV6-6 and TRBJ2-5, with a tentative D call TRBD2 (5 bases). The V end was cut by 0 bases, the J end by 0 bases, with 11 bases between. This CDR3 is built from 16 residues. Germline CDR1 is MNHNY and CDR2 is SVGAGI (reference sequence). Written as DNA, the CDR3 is TGTGCCAGCAGTTACTCCGGACTTGGGAACCAAGAGACCCAGTACTTC. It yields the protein CASSYSGLGNQETQYF.

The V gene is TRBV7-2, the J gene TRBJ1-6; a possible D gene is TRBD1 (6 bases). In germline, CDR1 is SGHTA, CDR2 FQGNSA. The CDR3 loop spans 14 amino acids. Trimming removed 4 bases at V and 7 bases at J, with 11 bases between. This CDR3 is CASSSPGHNSPLHF. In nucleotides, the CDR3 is TGTGCCAGCAGCTCCCCGGGACACAATTCACCCCTCCACTTT.